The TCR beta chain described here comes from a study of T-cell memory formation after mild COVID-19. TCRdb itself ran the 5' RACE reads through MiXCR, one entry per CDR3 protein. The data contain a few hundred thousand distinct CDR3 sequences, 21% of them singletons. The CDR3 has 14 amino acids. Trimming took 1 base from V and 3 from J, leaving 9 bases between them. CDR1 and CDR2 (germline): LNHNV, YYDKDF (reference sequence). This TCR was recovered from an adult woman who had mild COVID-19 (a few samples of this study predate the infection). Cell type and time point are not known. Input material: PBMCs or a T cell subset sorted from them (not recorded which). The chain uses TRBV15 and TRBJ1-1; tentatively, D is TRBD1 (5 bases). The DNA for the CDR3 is TGTGCCACCAGCAGAGTTTGGGGGGACACTGAAGCTTTCTTT. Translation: CATSRVWGDTEAFF.